These 5 T cell receptor beta chains were sequenced from one sample in a study of CD8+ T cells in alopecia areata. cDNA prepared by RNA extraction and subsequent reverse transcription served as the template for sequencing. Sequencing was performed with immunoSEQ multiplex PCR; in TCRdb, only in-frame clones are kept and a portion is missing. The table shows around 200,000 clones, with roughly 60% occurring only once. The sample was CD4+ T cells sorted from blood, taken at week 0. Receptors were obtained from a human donor with alopecia areata.

This chain joins TRBV5-1 and TRBJ2-3, with D perhaps TRBD1 (6 bases). The germline gives CDR1 SGHRS, CDR2 YFSETQ. Trimming pared 2 bases from V and 6 bases from J, leaving 10 bases between. The CDR3 spans 13 residues. The CDR3 region is CASSFGQYDTQYF. In nucleotides, the CDR3 is TGCGCCAGCAGCTTTGGACAGTACGATACGCAGTATTTT.

The chain links TRBV9 to TRBJ1-5; TRBD1 might be the D (6 bases). Trimming pared 3 bases from V and 2 bases from J, leaving 6 bases between. Germline-derived CDR1 and CDR2 are SGDLS and YYNGEE. The CDR3 consists of 13 residues. The DNA for the CDR3 is TGTGCCAGCAGCGGACAGGGCAATCAGCCCCAGCATTTT. Its translation: CASSGQGNQPQHF. Complete variable domain (other parts from reference TRBV9 and TRBJ1-5): DSGVTQTPKHLITATGQRVTLRCSPRSGDLSVYWYQQSLDQGLQFLIQYYNGEERAKGNILERFSAQQFPDLHSELNLSSLELGDSALYFCASSGQGNQPQHFGDGTRLSIL.

The chain employs TRBV5-1 and TRBJ2-1; a weak D match, TRBD2 (6 bases). Trimming cost V 1 base and J 0 bases, with 11 bases left between them. There are 16 residues in the CDR3. CDR1 SGHRS and CDR2 YFSETQ come from the germline V gene. CDR3 sequence: CASSLPSEISYNEQFF. The CDR3 DNA reads as TGCGCCAGCAGCTTGCCTAGCGAAATCTCCTACAATGAGCAGTTCTTC. The entire variable domain, with the rest obtained from reference TRBV5-1 and TRBJ2-1, is as follows: KAGVTQTPRYLIKTRGQQVTLSCSPISGHRSVSWYQQTPGQGLQFLFEYFSETQRNKGNFPGRFSGRQFSNSRSEMNVSTLELGDSALYLCASSLPSEISYNEQFFGPGTRLTVL.

There are a few counts of this clone. J is TRBJ2-3 and V is TRBV7-6; D unclear. The germline V and J ends were trimmed by 5 bases and 1 base, with 10 bases remaining between them. CDR1 is SGHVS and CDR2 is FNYEAQ in the germline V gene. The CDR3 runs to 14 residues. The CDR3 is CASSPDSGTDTQYF. The DNA for the CDR3 is TGTGCCAGCAGCCCTGACTCAGGCACAGATACGCAGTATTTT.

This clone was observed at least ten times. The V call is TRBV7-2, the J call TRBJ1-5; 7 bases align to TRBD1. J gave up 8 bases and V 0 bases, and 10 bases lay outside the gene matches. The CDR3 totals 16 residues. Germline V gene lookup returns CDR1 SGHTA and CDR2 FQGNSA. CDR3 in DNA: TGTGCCAGCAGCTTAGCGGGCCGACAGGGCAGAGAGCCCCAGCATTTT. Its protein is CASSLAGRQGREPQHF. Full variable domain (missing parts from reference TRBV7-2 and TRBJ1-5): GAGVSQSPSNKVTEKGKDVELRCDPISGHTALYWYRQSLGQGLEFLIYFQGNSAPDKSGLPSDRFSAERTGGSVSTLTIQRTQQEDSAVYLCASSLAGRQGREPQHFGDGTRLSIL.